One T cell receptor beta chain is described in this entry. Its antigen is not known. The total RNA that was extracted per sample amounted to at least 5 micrograms. Germline loops: CDR1 MNHEY, CDR2 SVGEGT. The CDR3 totals 13 residues. V was pared by 6 bases and J by 8 bases, with 14 bases between. The data originate from a study of blood T cells in healthy people across ages. Study-wide points: Expanded clonotype changes were possibly confounded by unknown donor CMV status.

A sample-barcoded 5' primer and a J-beta primer mix were used in a second PCR of about 7 to 11 cycles. Tags on each cDNA molecule came from a template-switch adaptor with 12 random nucleotides. Samples each returned at least 2.5 million CDR3-containing paired-end reads. One entry per CDR3 protein results from TCRdb running MiXCR on the 5' RACE reads. The sample consists of 1.5 million to 2 million distinct CDR3 sequences, less than 50% of them appearing once. The sample comprised blood. V gene TRBV6-2 or TRBV6-3 combines with J gene TRBJ2-1; D gene unclear. The clonotype was recovered from a woman aged 40-49 years in good health. CDR3 residues: CASSDITVDEQFF. The CDR3, as DNA: TGTGCCAGCAGCGATATAACTGTGGATGAGCAGTTCTTC.